The sequence of this TCR beta chain was determined in a study of shared clonotypes between healthy human individuals. For this clone: The antigen is undetermined.

Study observations and caveats: The study drew on few donors, limiting represented genetic and exposure-history diversity. Naive subsets tended to show greater estimated richness than memory subsets.

Germline assignment: CDR1 SGHAT and CDR2 FQNNGV. V lost 6 bases and J lost 3, with 11 bases in between. The CDR3 length is 14 residues. Splitting of each subset's genomic DNA was done evenly across several immunoSEQ plates. Methods used by the authors: ImmunoSEQ sequences covered only the junction and lacked quality scores; filtering therefore differed. Sequencing used immunoSEQ multiplex PCR; TCRdb keeps in-frame clones, though not all of them. From that table come the V and J calls and clone size; the DNA was used to work out D and trimming. The data contain about 2.4 million clones, 90% to 95% of them seen just once; the ten biggest clones take up about 0.39%.

The chain recombines TRBV11-2 with TRBJ2-2, with D possibly being TRBD1 or TRBD2 (5 bases each). The sample consisted of naive CD4+ T cells from PBMCs. The subset: CD45RA+ positively selected. The TCR comes from a man between 18 and 35 years old in good health. Some clones in this sample may be carry-over from other donors' samples. This chain's CDR3 is CASRRVGDTGELFF. CDR3 coding DNA: TGTGCCAGCAGACGTGTGGGGGACACCGGGGAGCTGTTTTTT.